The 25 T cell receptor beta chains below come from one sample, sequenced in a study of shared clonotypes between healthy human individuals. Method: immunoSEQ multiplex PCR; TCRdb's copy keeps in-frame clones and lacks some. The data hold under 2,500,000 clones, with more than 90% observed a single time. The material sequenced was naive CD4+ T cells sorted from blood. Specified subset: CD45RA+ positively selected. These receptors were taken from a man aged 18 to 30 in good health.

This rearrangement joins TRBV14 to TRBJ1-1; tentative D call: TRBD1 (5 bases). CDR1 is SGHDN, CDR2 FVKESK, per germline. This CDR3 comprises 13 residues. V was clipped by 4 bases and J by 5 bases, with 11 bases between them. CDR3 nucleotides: TGTGCCAGCAGCCCAGGGCTTCGGACTGAAGCTTTCTTT. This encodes CASSPGLRTEAFF.

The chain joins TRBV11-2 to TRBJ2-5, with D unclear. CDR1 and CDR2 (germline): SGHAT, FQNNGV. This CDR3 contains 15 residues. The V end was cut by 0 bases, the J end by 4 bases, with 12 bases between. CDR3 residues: CASSLEARARETQYF. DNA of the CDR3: TGTGCCAGCAGCTTAGAGGCACGCGCCCGAGAGACCCAGTACTTC.

CDR3 DNA sequence: TGTGCTAGTTTTCGCCTGGGTTCTAACTATGGCTACACCTTC. It translates to CASFRLGSNYGYTF. The rearrangement links TRBV7-7 to TRBJ1-2; the D is unclear. CDR1 is SSHAT, CDR2 FNYEAQ, per germline (reference sequence). CDR3 size: 14 residues.

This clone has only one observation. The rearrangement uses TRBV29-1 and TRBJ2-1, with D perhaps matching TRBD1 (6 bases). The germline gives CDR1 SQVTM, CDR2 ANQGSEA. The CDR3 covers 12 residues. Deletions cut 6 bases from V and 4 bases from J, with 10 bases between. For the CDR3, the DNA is TGCAGCGTGGACAGACGTTACAATGAGCAGTTCTTC. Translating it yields CSVDRRYNEQFF.

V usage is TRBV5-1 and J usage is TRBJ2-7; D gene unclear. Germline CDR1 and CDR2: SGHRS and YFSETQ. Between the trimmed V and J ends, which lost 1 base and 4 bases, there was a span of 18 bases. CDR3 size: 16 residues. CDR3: CASSLMAVQVGYEQYF. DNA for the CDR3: TGCGCCAGCAGCTTGATGGCAGTTCAGGTGGGGTACGAGCAGTACTTC.

CDR3 DNA sequence: TGTGCCAGCAGCCCCTGGGGACTAGCGGGGAGCACAGATACGCAGTATTTT. The encoded protein is CASSPWGLAGSTDTQYF. The chain links TRBV9 to TRBJ2-3; 13 nucleotides line up with TRBD2. With 4 bases clipped from V and 0 bases from J, the junction kept 5 bases outside the gene matches. Germline V lookup: CDR1 SGDLS, CDR2 YYNGEE. The CDR3 is 17 amino acids.

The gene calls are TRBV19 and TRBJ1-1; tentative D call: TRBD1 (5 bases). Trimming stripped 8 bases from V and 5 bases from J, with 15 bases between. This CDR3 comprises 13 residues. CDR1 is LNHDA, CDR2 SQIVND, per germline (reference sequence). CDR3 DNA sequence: TGTGCCAGTCGAACAGGCGGGGTAACTGAAGCTTTCTTT. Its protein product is CASRTGGVTEAFF.

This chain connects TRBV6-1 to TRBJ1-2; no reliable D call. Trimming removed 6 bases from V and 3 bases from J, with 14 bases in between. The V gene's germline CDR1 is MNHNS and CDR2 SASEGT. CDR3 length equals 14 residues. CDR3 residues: CASRSTLWDYGYTF. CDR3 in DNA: TGTGCCAGCAGGAGCACGTTATGGGACTATGGCTACACCTTC.

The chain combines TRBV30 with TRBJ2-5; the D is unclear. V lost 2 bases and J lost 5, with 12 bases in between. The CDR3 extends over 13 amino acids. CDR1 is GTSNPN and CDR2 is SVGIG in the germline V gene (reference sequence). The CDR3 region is CAWSTALWETQYF. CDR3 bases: TGTGCCTGGAGTACGGCCTTGTGGGAGACCCAGTACTTC.

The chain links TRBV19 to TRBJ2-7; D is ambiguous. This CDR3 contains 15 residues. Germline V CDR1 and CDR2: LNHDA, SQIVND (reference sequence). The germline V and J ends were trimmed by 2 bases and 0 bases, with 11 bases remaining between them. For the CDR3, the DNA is TGTGCCAGTAGTATATCCTACTCATTCTCCTACGAGCAGTACTTC. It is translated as CASSISYSFSYEQYF.

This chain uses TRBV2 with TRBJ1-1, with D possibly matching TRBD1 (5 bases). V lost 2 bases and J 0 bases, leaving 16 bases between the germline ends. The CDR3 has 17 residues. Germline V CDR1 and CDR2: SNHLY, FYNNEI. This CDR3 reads CASSEKGPRRLNTEAFF. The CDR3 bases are TGTGCCAGCAGTGAAAAGGGGCCGAGGAGGCTGAACACTGAAGCTTTCTTT.

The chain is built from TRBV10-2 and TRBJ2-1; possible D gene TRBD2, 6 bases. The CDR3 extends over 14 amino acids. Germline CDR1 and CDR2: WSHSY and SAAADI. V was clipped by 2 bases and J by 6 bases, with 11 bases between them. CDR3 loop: CASSETRGSNEQFF. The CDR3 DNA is TGCGCCAGCAGTGAGACGCGGGGATCCAATGAGCAGTTCTTC.

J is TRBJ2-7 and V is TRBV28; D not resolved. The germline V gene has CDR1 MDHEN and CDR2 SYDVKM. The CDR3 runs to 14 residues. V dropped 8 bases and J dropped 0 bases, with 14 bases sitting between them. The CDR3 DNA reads TGTGCCAGCTCCCCTTCGGGCAGCTCCTACGAGCAGTACTTC. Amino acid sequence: CASSPSGSSYEQYF.

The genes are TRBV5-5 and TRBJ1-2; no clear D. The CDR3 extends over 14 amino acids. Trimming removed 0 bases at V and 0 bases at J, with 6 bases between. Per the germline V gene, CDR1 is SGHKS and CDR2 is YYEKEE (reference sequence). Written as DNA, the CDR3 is TGTGCCAGCAGCTTGGGTCCCACTAACTATGGCTACACCTTC. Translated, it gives CASSLGPTNYGYTF.

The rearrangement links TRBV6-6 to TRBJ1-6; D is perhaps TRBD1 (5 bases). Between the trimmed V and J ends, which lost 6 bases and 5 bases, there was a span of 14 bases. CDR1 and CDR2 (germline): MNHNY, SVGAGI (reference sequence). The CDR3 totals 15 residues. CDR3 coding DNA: TGTGCCAGCAGACCCCCCGGACAAAATAATTCACCCCTCCACTTT. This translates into CASRPPGQNNSPLHF.

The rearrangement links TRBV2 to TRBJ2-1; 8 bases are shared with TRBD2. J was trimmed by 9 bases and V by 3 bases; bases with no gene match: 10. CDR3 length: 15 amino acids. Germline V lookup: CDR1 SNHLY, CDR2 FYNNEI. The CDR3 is CASSDVGGAGVEQFF. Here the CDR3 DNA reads TGTGCCAGCAGTGACGTCGGGGGGGCCGGTGTTGAGCAGTTCTTC.

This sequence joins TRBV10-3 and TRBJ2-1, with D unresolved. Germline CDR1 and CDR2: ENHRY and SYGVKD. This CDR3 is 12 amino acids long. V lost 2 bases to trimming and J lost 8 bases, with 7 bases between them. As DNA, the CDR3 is TGTGCCATCAGTGAGCGCGAGTATGAGCAGTTCTTC. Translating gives CAISEREYEQFF.

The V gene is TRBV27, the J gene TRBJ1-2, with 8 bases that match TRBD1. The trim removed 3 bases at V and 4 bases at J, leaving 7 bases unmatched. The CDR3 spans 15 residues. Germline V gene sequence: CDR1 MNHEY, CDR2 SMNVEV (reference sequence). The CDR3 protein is CASSFGDRPLYGYTF. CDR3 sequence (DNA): TGTGCCAGCAGTTTTGGGGACAGGCCCCTCTATGGCTACACCTTC.

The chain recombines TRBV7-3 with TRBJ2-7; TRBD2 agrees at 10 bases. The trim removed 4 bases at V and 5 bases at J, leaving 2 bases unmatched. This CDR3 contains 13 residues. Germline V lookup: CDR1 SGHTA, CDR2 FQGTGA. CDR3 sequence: CASSSGLADEQYF. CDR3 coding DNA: TGTGCCAGCAGCTCCGGACTAGCGGACGAGCAGTACTTC.

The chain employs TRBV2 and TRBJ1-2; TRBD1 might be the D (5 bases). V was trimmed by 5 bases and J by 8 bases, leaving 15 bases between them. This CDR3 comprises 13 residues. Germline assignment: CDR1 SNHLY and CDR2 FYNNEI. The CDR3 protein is CASSIGASEGYTF. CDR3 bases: TGTGCCAGCAGTATAGGGGCTTCTGAGGGCTACACCTTC.

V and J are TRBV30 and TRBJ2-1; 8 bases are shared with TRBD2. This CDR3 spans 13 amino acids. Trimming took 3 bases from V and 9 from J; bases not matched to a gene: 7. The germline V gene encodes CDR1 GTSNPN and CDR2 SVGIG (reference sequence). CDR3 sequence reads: CAWRVSGTIEQFF. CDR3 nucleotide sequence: TGTGCCTGGAGGGTTAGCGGGACTATTGAGCAGTTCTTC.

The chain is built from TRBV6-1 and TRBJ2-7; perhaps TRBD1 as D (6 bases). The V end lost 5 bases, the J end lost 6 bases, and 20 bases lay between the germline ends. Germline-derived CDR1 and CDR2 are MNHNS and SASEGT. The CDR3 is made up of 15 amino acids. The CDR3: CASSTGNRATSEQYF. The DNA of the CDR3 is TGTGCCAGCAGTACAGGGAACCGAGCTACTTCCGAGCAGTACTTC.

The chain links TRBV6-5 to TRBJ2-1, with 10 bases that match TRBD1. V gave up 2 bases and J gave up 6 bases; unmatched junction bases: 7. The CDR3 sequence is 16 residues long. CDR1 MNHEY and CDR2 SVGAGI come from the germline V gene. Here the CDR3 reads CASSYIRQGAVNEQFF. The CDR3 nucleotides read TGTGCCAGCAGTTACATAAGACAGGGGGCGGTCAATGAGCAGTTCTTC.

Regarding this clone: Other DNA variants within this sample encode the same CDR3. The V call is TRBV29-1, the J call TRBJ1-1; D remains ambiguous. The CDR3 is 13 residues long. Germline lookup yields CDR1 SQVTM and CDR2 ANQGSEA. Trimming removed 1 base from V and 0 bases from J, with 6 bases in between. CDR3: CSVEGQLNTEAFF. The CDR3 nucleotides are TGCAGCGTTGAAGGGCAGTTGAACACTGAAGCTTTCTTT.

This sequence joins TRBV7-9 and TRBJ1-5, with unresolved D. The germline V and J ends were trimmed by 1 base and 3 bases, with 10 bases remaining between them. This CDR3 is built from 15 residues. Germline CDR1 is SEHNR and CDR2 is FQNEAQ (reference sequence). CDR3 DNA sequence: TGTGCCAGCAGCTTAGATGGAGGGTTCAATCAGCCCCAGCATTTT. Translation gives CASSLDGGFNQPQHF.